These 3 T cell receptor beta chains share one sample of origin, sequenced in a study of human thymus T cells. The table came from immunoSEQ multiplex PCR; TCRdb's copy has only in-frame clones and leaves some out. The table shows roughly 77,000 clones, with 95% occurring only once. Surgeons resected thymus tissue during corrective heart surgery. The specimen sequenced was thymus tissue. Source of these receptors: a girl under two years old with a congenital heart defect but otherwise immunologically healthy.

This rearrangement joins TRBV6-1 to TRBJ1-1, with D possibly being TRBD1 (5 bases). This CDR3 is 15 amino acids long. Germline loops: CDR1 MNHNS, CDR2 SASEGT. Trimming cost V 2 bases and J 1 base, with 11 bases left between them. CDR3 in amino acids: CASSERGRRNTEAFF. Here the CDR3 DNA reads TGTGCCAGCAGTGAACGGGGGAGGCGGAACACTGAAGCTTTCTTT.

The chain links TRBV6-4 to TRBJ1-1, with 7 positions matching TRBD1. V lost 0 bases to trimming and J lost 2 bases; unmatched junction nucleotides: 12. There are 18 residues in the CDR3. The germline CDR1 and CDR2 sequences are MRHNA and SNTAGT. CDR3 bases: TGTGCCAGCAGTGACTCGACAGGGCCATCGAAACTTAACACTGAAGCTTTCTTT. This codes for CASSDSTGPSKLNTEAFF.

The rearrangement links TRBV5-1 to TRBJ2-3; TRBD2 matches 14 bases. This CDR3 contains 20 residues. In germline, CDR1 is SGHRS, CDR2 YFSETQ. Trimming cost V 4 bases and J 0 bases; bases outside gene matches: 13. The CDR3 reads CASSARLAGGTSESTDTQYF. The CDR3 coding sequence is TGCGCCAGCAGCGCCCGACTAGCGGGAGGGACGTCTGAAAGCACAGATACGCAGTATTTT. The full variable domain, rest sourced from reference TRBV5-1 and TRBJ2-3, is KAGVTQTPRYLIKTRGQQVTLSCSPISGHRSVSWYQQTPGQGLQFLFEYFSETQRNKGNFPGRFSGRQFSNSRSEMNVSTLELGDSALYLCASSARLAGGTSESTDTQYFGPGTRLTVL.